The T cell receptor (beta chain) described here comes from a study of post-analysis software for immune sequencing data. General study results and limits: TRBV segments more frequent in patients than in controls numbered several and included TRBV5-6, TRBV5-1 and TRBV20-1.

The CDR3 spans 19 residues. Germline V CDR1 and CDR2: MNHEY, SVGEGT. Trimming took off 4 bases at V and 0 bases at J, with 19 bases between the two ends. Researchers reported that TCR beta cDNA libraries carried unique molecular identifiers. TCRdb called the PCR reads again in MiXCR, with one record for every CDR3 protein. The sample has about 460,000 distinct CDR3 sequences, nearly 45% seen once. Details on this clonotype: Its antigen is as yet unknown.

The chain carries TRBV6-2 or TRBV6-3 and TRBJ1-6; D unresolved. Sequenced sample: blood. The sequence was obtained from a girl between 10 and 17 years old with multiple sclerosis. The CDR3 loop is CASSLYTTLTSSYNSPLHF. Here the CDR3 DNA reads TGTGCCAGCAGTTTATATACAACCTTAACGAGCTCCTATAATTCACCCCTCCACTTT.